These 30 T cell receptor beta chains were sequenced from one sample in a study of response to subunit inactivated influenza vaccine. Each CDR3 protein gets one entry after TCRdb re-called the RT-PCR reads with MiXCR. The sample includes about 830,000 distinct CDR3 sequences, around 18% of them seen just once. The sequencing used PBMCs from blood, collected less than 6 days after vaccination. These receptors came from a man aged 45 to 65 who received an inactivated influenza vaccine.

This clonotype appeared a few times. The chain recombines TRBV7-3 with TRBJ2-3, with 10 positions matching TRBD2. Germline CDR1 and CDR2: SGHTA and FQGTGA. The V gene end was trimmed by 5 bases and the J gene end by 2 bases; junction bases not matched to a gene: 7. The CDR3 covers 16 residues. CDR3 DNA: TGTGCCAGCAGCGCCCGACTAGCGGGCTCCACAGATACGCAGTATTTT. This encodes CASSARLAGSTDTQYF.

The rearrangement uses TRBV7-9 and TRBJ2-1, with D possibly being TRBD2 (5 bases). CDR1 SEHNR and CDR2 FQNEAQ come from the germline V gene (reference sequence). Trimming cost V 11 bases and J 7 bases, with 12 bases left between them. The CDR3 is 11 residues long. The CDR3 sequence: CAGGGVNEQFF. The CDR3 region has the DNA TGTGCCGGAGGAGGCGTAAATGAGCAGTTCTTC.

This clonotype turned up a few times. The chain has TRBV12-3 or TRBV12-4 and TRBJ2-1; TRBD2 matches at 10 bases. The CDR3 loop spans 15 amino acids. V shed 5 bases and J 7 bases; nucleotides not matched to a gene: 8. This CDR3 reads CASSGSGGAGNEQFF. The CDR3, as DNA: TGTGCCAGCAGTGGAAGCGGGGGGGCTGGTAATGAGCAGTTCTTC.

The chain carries TRBV11-3 and TRBJ2-1; TRBD2 matches 7 bases. CDR3 size: 13 residues. Germline loops: CDR1 SGHNT, CDR2 YENEEA. V lost 5 bases to trimming and J lost 9 bases; unmatched junction nucleotides: 7. The CDR3 DNA is TGTGCCAGCAGCGCCGCTAGCGGAGGTGAGCAGTTCTTC. Translating it yields CASSAASGGEQFF.

This clonotype was observed a handful of times. The rearrangement links TRBV29-1 to TRBJ2-7; 8 nucleotides align to TRBD2. CDR1 and CDR2 (germline): SQVTM, ANQGSEA. The CDR3 has 14 residues. The J segment lost 4 bases and the V segment lost 7 bases, leaving 12 bases of the junction unmatched. As DNA, the CDR3 is TGCAGCGCCCGTCGTTCGGGGGGGAGGTACGAGCAGTACTTC. It specifies CSARRSGGRYEQYF.

There are a few counts of this clonotype. This rearrangement joins TRBV5-1 to TRBJ2-3; D is perhaps TRBD2 (6 bases). This CDR3 contains 16 residues. Deletions cut 1 base from V and 4 bases from J, with 16 bases between. CDR1 and CDR2 (germline): SGHRS, YFSETQ. CDR3 region: CASSLKGGVTADTQYF. The DNA of the CDR3 is TGCGCCAGCAGCTTGAAGGGCGGGGTAACGGCAGATACGCAGTATTTT.

The chain has TRBV29-1 and TRBJ2-3, with 9 bases that match TRBD1. The junction had 14 bases not matched to a gene; V was cut back by 3 bases and J by 4 bases. The germline V gene has CDR1 SQVTM and CDR2 ANQGSEA. CDR3 length equals 17 residues. Here the CDR3 DNA reads TGCAGCGTTGAGGGATCGGGACAGGGTATTTTTGCAGATACGCAGTATTTT. It specifies CSVEGSGQGIFADTQYF.

The chain combines TRBV7-9 with TRBJ1-2; D possibly corresponds to TRBD1 (5 bases). Germline values: CDR1 SEHNR, CDR2 FQNEAQ (reference sequence). The V end lost 5 bases, the J end lost 8 bases, and 12 bases lay between the germline ends. This CDR3 has 12 residues. CDR3 sequence (DNA): TGTGCCAGCAGCACCGAGGGGCTGGGCTACACCTTC. It encodes CASSTEGLGYTF.

This clonotype was observed a few times. This rearrangement joins TRBV4-3 to TRBJ1-5; D ambiguous. V was clipped by 0 bases and J by 6 bases, with 12 bases between them. CDR1 LGHNA and CDR2 YSLEER come from the germline V gene. CDR3 length: 15 residues. The CDR3 region is CASSQDRSERQPQHF. CDR3 sequence (DNA): TGCGCCAGCAGCCAAGACAGAAGCGAACGTCAGCCCCAGCATTTT.

The table lists this clonotype with many counts. The DNA of the CDR3 is TGCAGCGTTGAAGATCCTAGTGAGCAGTTCTTC. Translation gives CSVEDPSEQFF. The rearrangement uses TRBV29-1 and TRBJ2-1, with no clear D. V was clipped by 0 bases and J by 9 bases, with 6 bases between them. CDR3 size: 11 residues. Per the germline V gene, CDR1 is SQVTM and CDR2 is ANQGSEA.

The rearrangement uses TRBV12-3 or TRBV12-4 and TRBJ2-7, with D perhaps matching TRBD1 (8 bases). V lost 5 bases and J 6 bases, leaving 17 bases between the germline ends. This CDR3 contains 14 residues. The CDR3 coding sequence is TGTGCCAGCAGTCGGACAGGGAGGGGATCCGAGCAGTACTTC. This sequence encodes CASSRTGRGSEQYF.

As to this clonotype: A junction end diverges from the germline sequence, so it may reflect a read error. The chain links TRBV28 to TRBJ2-5; TRBD1 agrees at 8 bases. Looked up from germline, CDR1 is MDHEN and CDR2 is SYDVKM. The CDR3 loop spans 12 amino acids. As DNA, the CDR3 is TGTGCCAGCCAACCGGGACAGGCCCGCATGGACTTC. Protein sequence: CASQPGQARMDF. The full variable domain, its missing parts supplied by reference TRBV28 and TRBJ2-5, is DVKVTQSSRYLVKRTGEKVFLECVQDMDHENMFWYRQDPGLGLRLIYFSYDVKMKEKGDIPEGYSVSREKKERFSLILESASTNQTSMYLCASQPGQARMDFGPGTRLLVL.

The chain is built from TRBV28 and TRBJ1-5, with TRBD1 identical over 8 bases. The V segment lost 5 bases and the J segment 16 bases; nucleotides outside the gene matches: 10. Per the germline V gene, CDR1 is MDHEN and CDR2 is SYDVKM. The CDR3 spans 12 residues. In nucleotides, the CDR3 is TGTGCCAGCAGTACCGGGGACAGGCTTGGACATTTT. It encodes CASSTGDRLGHF.

V gene TRBV7-2 combines with J gene TRBJ2-1; TRBD2 matches at 7 bases. After removal of 1 base from V and 10 bases from J, the junction contained 10 bases not matched to a gene. Looked up from germline, CDR1 is SGHTA and CDR2 is FQGNSA. The CDR3 has 15 residues. The chain's CDR3 is CASSLGLAVKGEQFF. The CDR3 DNA follows: TGTGCCAGCAGCTTAGGCCTAGCGGTCAAGGGGGAGCAGTTCTTC.

This rearrangement joins TRBV11-2 to TRBJ2-2, with D perhaps matching TRBD1 (5 bases). CDR3 size: 13 residues. In germline, CDR1 is SGHAT, CDR2 FQNNGV. V was trimmed by 2 bases and J by 6 bases, leaving 7 bases between them. CDR3 in amino acids: CASSLPGPGELFF. The CDR3 DNA reads as TGTGCCAGCAGCTTACCAGGGCCCGGGGAGCTGTTTTTT.

The CDR3 reads CASSLALGGRAGELFF. The CDR3 DNA is TGTGCCAGCAGTTTAGCGCTAGGCGGGAGGGCCGGGGAGCTGTTTTTT. The chain has TRBV12-3 or TRBV12-4 and TRBJ2-2, with 9 positions matching TRBD2. After removal of 0 bases from V and 6 bases from J, the junction contained 5 bases not matched to a gene. CDR3 size: 16 residues.

V and J are TRBV28 and TRBJ2-1; TRBD2 matches 8 bases. The CDR3 runs to 15 residues. Unmatched junction bases numbered 7, after V lost 2 bases and J lost 7 bases. The V gene's germline CDR1 is MDHEN and CDR2 SYDVKM. The CDR3 here is CASSLGVAGWNEQFF. In DNA, the CDR3 is TGTGCCAGCAGTTTAGGGGTAGCGGGGTGGAATGAGCAGTTCTTC.

This clonotype has a handful of counts. The chain combines TRBV2 with TRBJ1-1; D call uncertain. The V gene lost 2 bases and the J gene lost 1 base, with 5 bases spanning the gap. Germline V gene sequence: CDR1 SNHLY, CDR2 FYNNEI. The CDR3 contains 13 residues. CDR3 nucleotide sequence: TGTGCCAGCAGTGAAAACAAGAACACTGAAGCTTTCTTT. It yields the protein CASSENKNTEAFF.

The rearrangement joins TRBV4-2 to TRBJ2-7; 7 bases line up with TRBD2. There are 16 residues in the CDR3. Germline V gene lookup returns CDR1 LGHNA and CDR2 YNFKEQ. V trimming: 4 bases; J trimming: 3 bases; junction bases outside the gene matches: 12. CDR3 in DNA: TGTGCCAGCAGCCTCGTGATCGGGACTACCCACTACGAGCAGTACTTC. Its translation: CASSLVIGTTHYEQYF.

The CDR3 loop is CSARTELETQYF. Written as DNA, the CDR3 is TGCAGCGCCCGGACCGAACTGGAGACCCAGTACTTC. V usage is TRBV29-1 and J usage is TRBJ2-5; D is uncertain. Germline assignment: CDR1 SQVTM and CDR2 ANQGSEA. This CDR3 is built from 12 residues. V lost 7 bases and J 5 bases, leaving 14 bases between the germline ends.

This clonotype has ten or more counts. The V call is TRBV6-1, the J call TRBJ2-7; TRBD1 matches 7 bases. The V and J ends lost 6 bases and 3 bases, in that order; junction bases with no gene match: 11. This CDR3 is 15 amino acids long. Germline CDR1 is MNHNS and CDR2 is SASEGT. The CDR3 DNA sequence: TGTGCCAGCAGCGAGGGCTTGGACAGGAACTACGAGCAGTACTTC. Translating it yields CASSEGLDRNYEQYF.

This clonotype has a count of ten or more. This rearrangement joins TRBV7-6 to TRBJ2-7; 9 bases are a match to TRBD1. Germline V gene lookup returns CDR1 SGHVS and CDR2 FNYEAQ. This CDR3 spans 16 amino acids. V was clipped by 5 bases and J by 2 bases; unmatched bases: 10. Here the CDR3 DNA reads TGTGCCAGCAGCCCGCTGTCCGGGACAGGGCCCTACGAGCAGTACTTC. Translated: CASSPLSGTGPYEQYF.

The chain employs TRBV29-1 and TRBJ2-3, with 10 bases fitting TRBD2. The CDR3 is 15 residues long. Germline CDR1 SQVTM, CDR2 ANQGSEA. With V trimmed by 1 base and J by 2 bases, 3 bases remained unmatched. The CDR3 nucleotides read TGCAGCGTTGAAGGGCTAGCGGGGGCCACAGATACGCAGTATTTT. This translates into CSVEGLAGATDTQYF.

This clonotype was observed at least ten times. The genes are TRBV5-6 and TRBJ2-5, with a weak D call TRBD2 (5 bases). The CDR3 has 15 amino acids. The germline CDR1 and CDR2 sequences are SGHDT and YYEEEE. Trimming removed 4 bases from V and 2 bases from J, with 15 bases in between. CDR3 sequence: CASSLRTVSQETQYF. CDR3 DNA: TGTGCCAGCAGCCTACGGACTGTCTCACAAGAGACCCAGTACTTC.

This clonotype was seen more than once but under ten times. The chain has TRBV20-1 and TRBJ2-6; possible D gene TRBD1, 6 bases. Germline CDR1 reads DFQATT; CDR2 reads SNEGSKA (reference sequence). This CDR3 contains 18 residues. V lost 6 bases to trimming and J lost 0 bases, with 21 bases between them. The CDR3 is CSAGGRGTTSSGANVLTF. CDR3 DNA sequence: TGCAGTGCAGGGGGAAGAGGGACAACAAGCTCTGGGGCCAACGTCCTGACTTTC.

This clonotype showed up just a few times. The chain carries TRBV24-1 and TRBJ2-1; no definite D call. Germline CDR1 reads KGHDR; CDR2 reads SFDVKD. This CDR3 has 15 amino acids. Trimming pared 3 bases from V and 3 bases from J, leaving 11 bases between. The DNA of the CDR3 is TGTGCCACCAGTGATCCTTACACAGTCTACAATGAGCAGTTCTTC. This gives the protein CATSDPYTVYNEQFF.

This clonotype has more than one count but fewer than ten. This sequence joins TRBV28 and TRBJ1-6; no definite D call. Per the germline V gene, CDR1 is MDHEN and CDR2 is SYDVKM. Trimming pared 11 bases from V and 7 bases from J, leaving 15 bases between. This CDR3 comprises 13 residues. The CDR3 spells CAARELENSPLHF. Written as DNA, the CDR3 is TGTGCCGCCCGGGAGTTGGAAAATTCACCCCTCCACTTT.

CDR3: CASSETVSGANVLTF. CDR3 bases: TGTGCCAGCTCAGAGACAGTCTCTGGGGCCAACGTCCTGACTTTC. The rearrangement links TRBV18 to TRBJ2-6; D might be TRBD1 (5 bases). CDR3 length equals 15 residues. Trimming shortened V by 5 bases and J by 0 bases, and 8 bases separated the two germline ends. Per germline, CDR1 KGHSH and CDR2 LQKENI.

The sample holds many counts of this clonotype. V usage is TRBV7-3 and J usage is TRBJ2-1, with 10 positions matching TRBD2. Germline CDR1 SGHTA, CDR2 FQGTGA. The ends lost 3 bases at V and 9 bases at J; junction bases unmatched: 8. The CDR3 length is 15 residues. The chain's CDR3 is CASSFGTSGIGEQFF. The CDR3, as DNA: TGTGCCAGCAGCTTCGGAACTAGCGGGATAGGTGAGCAGTTCTTC.

This clonotype was observed a handful of times. Since the CDR3 does not end with the conserved phenylalanine or tryptophan, this likely comes from a read error. The DNA is left out, because the CDR3 cannot be placed on it with certainty; the CDR3 is given as TCRdb lists it. The V call is TRBV7-6, the J call TRBJ2-1; the table gives TRBD1 as D, unverified against the DNA. In germline, CDR1 is SGHVS, CDR2 FNYEAQ. The CDR3 has 8 amino acids, counting both end residues. CDR3 region: CASSFRPG.